This paragraph covers one TCR beta chain sequence. These data come from a study of Ad26.COV2.S vaccination and SARS-CoV-2 variants. Looking at the study overall: Ad26.COV2.S, an intramuscular injection, was given once or twice 56 days apart.

Measured with immunoSEQ multiplex PCR; TCRdb has only the in-frame clones, and not every one. The table has some 400,000 clones, 89% seen once; the top ten hold over 1.5%. After removal of 4 bases from V and 3 bases from J, the junction contained 2 bases not matched to a gene. In germline, CDR1 is SGHNT, CDR2 YENEEA. The CDR3 length is 15 residues. The treatment is: approximately 18 received Ad26.COV2.S at low or high dose, single or two shots; several received placebo; per-sample allocation not given. Sampling took place 63 days after the first vaccine or placebo injection. Adults aged 18-55 years in Boston included the donor.

Here the sequenced sample was peripheral blood, taken in a trial of Ad26.COV2.S vaccine versus placebo. V and J are TRBV11-3 and TRBJ2-7; 14 nucleotides match TRBD2. This clonotype was obtained from a person aged 18-65 years who received the Ad26.COV2.S COVID-19 vaccine or a placebo. CDR3 sequence (DNA): TGTGCCAGCAGCTACGGACTAGCGGGAGGCTACGAGCAGTACTTC. Translated, it gives CASSYGLAGGYEQYF.